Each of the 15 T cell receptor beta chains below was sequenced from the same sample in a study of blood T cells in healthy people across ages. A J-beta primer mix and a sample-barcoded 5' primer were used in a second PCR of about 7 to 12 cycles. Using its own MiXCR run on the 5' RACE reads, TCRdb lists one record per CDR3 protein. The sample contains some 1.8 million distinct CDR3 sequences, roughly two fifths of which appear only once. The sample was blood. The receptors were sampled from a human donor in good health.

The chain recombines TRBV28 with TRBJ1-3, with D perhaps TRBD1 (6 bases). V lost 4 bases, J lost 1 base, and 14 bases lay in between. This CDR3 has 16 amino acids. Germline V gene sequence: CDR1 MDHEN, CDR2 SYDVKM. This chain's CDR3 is CASSSQGSGSGNTIYF. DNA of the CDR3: TGTGCCAGCAGTTCACAGGGTTCTGGATCTGGAAACACCATATATTTT.

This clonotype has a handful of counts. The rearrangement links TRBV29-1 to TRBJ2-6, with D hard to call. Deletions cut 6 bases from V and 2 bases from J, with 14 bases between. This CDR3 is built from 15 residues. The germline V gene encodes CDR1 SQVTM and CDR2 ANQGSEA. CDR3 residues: CSVLTGLAGANVLTF. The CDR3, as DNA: TGCAGCGTCTTGACCGGGCTTGCTGGGGCCAACGTCCTGACTTTC.

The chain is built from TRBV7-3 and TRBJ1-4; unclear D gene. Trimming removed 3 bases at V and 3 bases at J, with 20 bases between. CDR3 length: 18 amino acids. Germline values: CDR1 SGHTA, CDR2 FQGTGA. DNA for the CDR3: TGTGCCAGCAGCTTCCGGGAAGGGTTCTTGTCGGCTAATGAAAAACTGTTTTTT. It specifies CASSFREGFLSANEKLFF. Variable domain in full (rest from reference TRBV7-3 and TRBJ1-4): GAGVSQTPSNKVTEKGKYVELRCDPISGHTALYWYRQSLGQGPEFLIYFQGTGAADDSGLPNDRFFAVRPEGSVSTLKIQRTERGDSAVYLCASSFREGFLSANEKLFFGSGTQLSVL.

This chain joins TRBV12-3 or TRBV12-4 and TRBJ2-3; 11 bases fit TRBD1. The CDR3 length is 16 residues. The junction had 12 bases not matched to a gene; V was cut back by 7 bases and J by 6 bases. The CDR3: CASTTDRGLFLDTQYF. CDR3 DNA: TGTGCCAGCACCACGGACAGGGGGCTATTTTTGGATACGCAGTATTTT.

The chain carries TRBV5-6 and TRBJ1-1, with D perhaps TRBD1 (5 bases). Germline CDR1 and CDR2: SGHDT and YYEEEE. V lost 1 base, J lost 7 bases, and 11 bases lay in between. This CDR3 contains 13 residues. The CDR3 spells CASSLTGHGEAFF. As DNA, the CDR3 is TGTGCCAGCAGCTTGACGGGGCATGGTGAAGCTTTCTTT. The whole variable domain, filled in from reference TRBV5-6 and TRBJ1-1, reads DAGVTQSPTHLIKTRGQQVTLRCSPKSGHDTVSWYQQALGQGPQFIFQYYEEEERQRGNFPDRFSGHQFPNYSSELNVNALLLGDSALYLCASSLTGHGEAFFGQGTRLTVV.

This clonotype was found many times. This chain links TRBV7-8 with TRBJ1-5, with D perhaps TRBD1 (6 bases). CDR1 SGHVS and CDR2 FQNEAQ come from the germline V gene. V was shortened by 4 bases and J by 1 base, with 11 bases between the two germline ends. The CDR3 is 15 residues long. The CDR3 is CASSSTGLSNQPQHF. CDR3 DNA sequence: TGTGCCAGCAGCTCGACAGGTTTGAGCAATCAGCCCCAGCATTTT.

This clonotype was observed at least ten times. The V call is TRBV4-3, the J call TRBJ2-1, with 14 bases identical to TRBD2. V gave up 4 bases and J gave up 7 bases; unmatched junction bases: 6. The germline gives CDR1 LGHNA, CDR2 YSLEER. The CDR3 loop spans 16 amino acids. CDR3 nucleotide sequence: TGCGCCAGCAGCCCCAGACTAGCGGGGGGGTGGAATGAGCAGTTCTTC. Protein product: CASSPRLAGGWNEQFF.

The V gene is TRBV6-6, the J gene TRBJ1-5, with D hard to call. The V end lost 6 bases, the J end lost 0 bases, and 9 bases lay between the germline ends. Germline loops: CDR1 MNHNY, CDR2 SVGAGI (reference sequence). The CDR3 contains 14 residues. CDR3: CASRSTFSNQPQHF. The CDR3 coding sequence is TGTGCCAGCAGATCCACTTTTAGCAATCAGCCCCAGCATTTT.

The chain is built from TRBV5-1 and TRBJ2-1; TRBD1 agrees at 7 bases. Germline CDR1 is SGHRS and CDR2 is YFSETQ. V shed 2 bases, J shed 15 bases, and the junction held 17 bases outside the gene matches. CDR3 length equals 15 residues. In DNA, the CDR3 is TGCGCCAGCAGCTTAAGGACAGGTCAGAATCCGGGATGGTTCTTC. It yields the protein CASSLRTGQNPGWFF.

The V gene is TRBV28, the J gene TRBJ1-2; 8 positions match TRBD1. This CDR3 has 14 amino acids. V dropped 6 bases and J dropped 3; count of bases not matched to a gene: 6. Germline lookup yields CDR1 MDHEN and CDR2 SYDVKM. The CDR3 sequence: CASRTGQGDYGYTF. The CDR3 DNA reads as TGTGCCAGCAGGACTGGACAGGGTGACTATGGCTACACCTTC.

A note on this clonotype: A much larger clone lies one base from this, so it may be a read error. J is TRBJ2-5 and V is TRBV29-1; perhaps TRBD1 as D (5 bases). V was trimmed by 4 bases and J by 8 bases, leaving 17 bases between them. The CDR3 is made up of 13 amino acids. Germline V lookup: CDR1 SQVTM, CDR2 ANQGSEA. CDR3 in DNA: TGCAGCGTTGGACAGCCCTACGGATCCACCCAGTACTTC. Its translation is CSVGQPYGSTQYF.

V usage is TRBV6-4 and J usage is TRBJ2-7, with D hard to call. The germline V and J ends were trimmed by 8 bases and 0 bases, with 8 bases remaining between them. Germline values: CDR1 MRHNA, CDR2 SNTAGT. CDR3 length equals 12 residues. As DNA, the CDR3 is TGTGCCAGCCCTGGGGACTCCTACGAGCAGTACTTC. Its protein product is CASPGDSYEQYF.

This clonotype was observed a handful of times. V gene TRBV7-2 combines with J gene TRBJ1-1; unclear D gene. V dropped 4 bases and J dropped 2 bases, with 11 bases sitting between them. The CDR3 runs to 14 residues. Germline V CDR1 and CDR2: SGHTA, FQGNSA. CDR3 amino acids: CASSSRVLNTEAFF. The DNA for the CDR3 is TGTGCCAGCAGCTCCCGGGTCCTCAACACTGAAGCTTTCTTT. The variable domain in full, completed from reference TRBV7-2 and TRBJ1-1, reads GAGVSQSPSNKVTEKGKDVELRCDPISGHTALYWYRQSLGQGLEFLIYFQGNSAPDKSGLPSDRFSAERTGGSVSTLTIQRTQQEDSAVYLCASSSRVLNTEAFFGQGTRLTVV.

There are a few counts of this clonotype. The CDR3 loop reads CASSWGTSGYGYTF. In nucleotides, the CDR3 is TGTGCCAGCAGTTGGGGTACTTCTGGTTATGGCTACACCTTC. This chain connects TRBV6-6 to TRBJ1-2; D call uncertain. The germline V gene has CDR1 MNHNY and CDR2 SVGAGI (reference sequence). Between the trimmed V and J ends, which lost 4 bases and 5 bases, there was a span of 14 bases. The CDR3 length is 14 residues.

Written as DNA, the CDR3 is TGTGCCAGCAGGTTGGGGACAGTTCCTTATGGCTACACCTTC. It codes for CASRLGTVPYGYTF. The chain joins TRBV6-5 to TRBJ1-2, with TRBD1 identical over 7 bases. The germline gives CDR1 MNHEY, CDR2 SVGAGI. This CDR3 region has 14 residues. V lost 6 bases to trimming and J lost 5 bases; unmatched junction nucleotides: 9.